This T cell receptor (beta chain) originates from a study of T cell changes during pregnancy in multiple sclerosis. The method was immunoSEQ multiplex PCR; TCRdb's version includes in-frame clones alone and lacks a portion of them. Among tens of thousands of clones listed, approximately 94% were seen once. With 6 bases clipped from V and 5 bases from J, the junction kept 5 bases outside the gene matches. Germline lookup yields CDR1 LNHDA and CDR2 SQIVND (reference sequence). CDR3 length: 14 amino acids. This clonotype was sampled from a female donor in good health, enrolled as a control in a pregnancy study. The sequences come from peripheral blood, collected in the second trimester of pregnancy. The gene calls are TRBV19 and TRBJ2-5; TRBD2 aligns across 11 bases. The chain's CDR3 is CASRASGGRETQYF. CDR3 coding DNA: TGTGCCAGTAGGGCTAGCGGGGGGCGGGAGACCCAGTACTTC.